This is a list of T cell receptor beta chains from one sample in a study of radiotherapy plus CTLA-4 blockade in lung cancer. Assay used: immunoSEQ multiplex PCR; TCRdb lists only in-frame clones, some missing. The sample contains 90,000 or so clones, roughly 80% of which appear only once. Material: peripheral blood, obtained from a patient treated with radiotherapy plus ipilimumab. The receptors were sampled from a human donor with non-small cell lung cancer who had stable disease on radiotherapy plus ipilimumab. Both conserved end residues are part of each CDR3. A D gene is named only where the DNA matches it firmly. A clone size is listed for some rows: how often the clone was seen (once, few, many), or a class if it is expanded.

clone size,J gene,D gene,V gene,CDR3 DNA,CDR3 protein
.,TRBJ2-7,TRBD2,TRBV6-5,TGTGCCAGCAGTTACTCGCCTAGCGGGGGAACCGAGCAGTACTTC,CASSYSPSGGTEQYF
.,TRBJ1-1,.,TRBV6-5,TGTGCCAGCAGTTACTCAGCACTCCAGAACACTGAAGCTTTCTTT,CASSYSALQNTEAFF
.,TRBJ2-5,TRBD2,TRBV9,TGTGCCAGCAGCGTAGACCCTAGCGGGGGGGTTGTAGAGACCCAGTACTTC,CASSVDPSGGVVETQYF
.,TRBJ2-5,.,TRBV18,TGTGCCAGCACTATAGGTTACCAAGAGACCCAGTACTTC,CASTIGYQETQYF
.,TRBJ2-1,TRBD2,TRBV15,TGTGCCACCAGCAGAGCCCCGAGACTAGCGGGGAACTACAATGAGCAGTTCTTC,CATSRAPRLAGNYNEQFF
.,TRBJ1-6,.,TRBV11-3,TGTGCCAGCAGCTATCGGCGATGGGGGACCAATTCACCCCTCCACTTT,CASSYRRWGTNSPLHF
once,TRBJ2-4,.,TRBV30,TGTGCCTGGAGTGTACGATCCGGCGGTGACATTCAGTACTTC,CAWSVRSGGDIQYF
.,TRBJ1-1,.,TRBV30,TGTGCCTGGAGTCACCCCGACAGAGTGAACACTGAAGCTTTCTTT,CAWSHPDRVNTEAFF
few,TRBJ2-1,.,TRBV18,TGTGCCAGCTCACCATTGTTCAGGGGTGAGCAGTTCTTC,CASSPLFRGEQFF
.,TRBJ1-6,.,TRBV14,TGTGCCAGCAGCCTCCTCGTCGGGGTCTCACCCCTCCACTTT,CASSLLVGVSPLHF
.,TRBJ1-1,.,TRBV5-5,TGTGCCAGCAGCTTGTCGCCAGTCACTGAAGCTTTCTTT,CASSLSPVTEAFF
.,TRBJ2-7,TRBD2,TRBV10-1,TGCGCCAGCAGTGAGGTAGCGGGAGGGCCCTACGAGCAGTACTTC,CASSEVAGGPYEQYF
.,TRBJ2-5,.,TRBV11-3,TGTGCCAGCAGCCGAACTGGGGGCTCGGAAGAGACCCAGTACTTC,CASSRTGGSEETQYF
.,TRBJ2-7,TRBD2,TRBV13,TGTGCCAGCAGCTCGACTAGCGGGGACTCCTACGAGCAGTACTTC,CASSSTSGDSYEQYF
.,TRBJ1-6,.,TRBV25-1,TGTGCCAGCAGTGACGACTTCCCGATCAATTCACCCCTCCACTTT,CASSDDFPINSPLHF
.,TRBJ2-3,TRBD1,TRBV10-2,TGCGCCACCCAGAGGGACAGAACGACAGATACGCAGTATTTT,CATQRDRTTDTQYF
few,TRBJ2-3,TRBD1,TRBV5-1,TGCGCCAGCAGCGGCAGGGGGCTTGACACAGATACGCAGTATTTT,CASSGRGLDTDTQYF
once,TRBJ1-1,.,TRBV5-1,TGCGCCAGCAGCAGGGACGGATACACTGAAGCTTTCTTT,CASSRDGYTEAFF
.,TRBJ1-1,.,TRBV29-1,TGCAGCGCCGAATCGAACACTGAAGCTTTCTTT,CSAESNTEAFF
.,TRBJ1-3,.,TRBV5-6,TGTGCCAGCAGCCCGAAGACCGATTTCTCTGGAAACACCATATATTTT,CASSPKTDFSGNTIYF